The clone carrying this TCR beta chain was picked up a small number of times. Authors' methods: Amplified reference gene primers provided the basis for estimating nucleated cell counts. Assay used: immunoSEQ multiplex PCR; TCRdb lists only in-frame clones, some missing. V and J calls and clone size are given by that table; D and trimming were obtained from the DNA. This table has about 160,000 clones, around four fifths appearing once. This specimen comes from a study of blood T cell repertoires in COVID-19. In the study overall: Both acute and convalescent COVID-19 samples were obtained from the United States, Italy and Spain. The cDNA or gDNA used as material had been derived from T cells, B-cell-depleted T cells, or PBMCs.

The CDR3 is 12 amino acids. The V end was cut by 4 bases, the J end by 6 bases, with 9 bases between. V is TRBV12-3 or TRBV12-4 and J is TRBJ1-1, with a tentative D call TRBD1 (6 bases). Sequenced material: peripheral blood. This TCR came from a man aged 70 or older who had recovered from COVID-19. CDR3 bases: TGTGCCAGCAGTTCACAGGGATCTGAAGCTTTCTTT. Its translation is CASSSQGSEAFF.